The 11 T cell receptor beta chains listed next were all sequenced from one sample in a study of T cells in Graves' hyperthyroidism and ophthalmopathy. Amplification of TCR beta CDR3 regions used RNA as the template. A set of HTBI primers served as the primers for a first-round RT-PCR of the TCR CDR3. From the multiplex PCR reads, TCRdb called clonotypes with MiXCR, one entry per CDR3 protein. Of 40,000 to 65,000 distinct CDR3 sequences in the sample, 48% were seen once. The sample taken for sequencing was blood. Every receptor here comes from a woman between 50 and 59 years old with Graves' ophthalmopathy.

CDR3 coding DNA: TGTGCCAGCAGCTGGGCTAGCGGGAATGAGCAGTACTTC. Its translation: CASSWASGNEQYF. The chain recombines TRBV7-8 with TRBJ2-7, with 9 bases identical to TRBD2. The V segment lost 4 bases and the J segment 7 bases; nucleotides outside the gene matches: 5. The CDR3 has 13 amino acids. Per germline, CDR1 SGHVS and CDR2 FQNEAQ.

This clonotype was found many times. This chain joins TRBV20-1 and TRBJ2-3; 12 positions agree with TRBD2. This CDR3 contains 14 residues. Per germline, CDR1 DFQATT and CDR2 SNEGSKA (reference sequence). J gave up 11 bases and V 6 bases, and 12 bases lay outside the gene matches. The CDR3 nucleotides are TGCAGTGCCAGGACTAGCGGGATACGCACCTGGCAGTATTTT. It encodes CSARTSGIRTWQYF.

The CDR3 DNA sequence: TGTGCCAGCAGCTTAGCGGGGGGGCTGAGCAATCAGCCCCAGCATTTT. Amino acids: CASSLAGGLSNQPQHF. This rearrangement joins TRBV7-2 to TRBJ1-5; D may be TRBD1 (6 bases). CDR3 length equals 16 residues. Germline CDR1 is SGHTA and CDR2 is FQGNSA. The V gene lost 0 bases and the J gene lost 1 base, with 10 bases spanning the gap.

This clonotype was observed once. One end of the junction does not line up with germline, which may come from a read error. The chain uses TRBV9 and TRBJ2-3; TRBD2 agrees at 12 bases. The V gene's germline CDR1 is SGDLS and CDR2 YYNGEE. The CDR3 runs to 18 residues. In DNA form, the CDR3 reads TGTGTCAGCAGCCCAACGACTAGCGGGGGTGTAAACACAGATACGCAGTATTTT. This gives the protein CVSSPTTSGGVNTDTQYF.

This clonotype was counted ten times or more. V is TRBV6-5 and J is TRBJ2-5, with D perhaps matching TRBD1 (5 bases). CDR3 size: 12 residues. Germline CDR1 and CDR2: MNHEY and SVGAGI. Deletions cut 6 bases from V and 7 bases from J, with 12 bases between. The CDR3 spells CASRRTQGTQYF. The CDR3 DNA reads as TGTGCCAGCAGACGGACCCAGGGGACCCAGTACTTC.

This clonotype was detected ten times or more. The V call is TRBV25-1, the J call TRBJ2-1, with a tentative D call TRBD2 (6 bases). V was pared by 6 bases and J by 7 bases, with 22 bases between. The CDR3 sequence is 16 residues long. Germline-derived CDR1 and CDR2 are MGHDK and SYGVNS. This chain's CDR3 is CASSPVGAGSSNEQFF. In DNA form, the CDR3 reads TGTGCCAGCAGCCCCGTTGGGGCGGGATCTAGTAATGAGCAGTTCTTC.

Notes on this clonotype: A junction boundary mismatches the germline segment, possibly from a read error. The CDR3 region is CASGERTSDTQYF. In DNA, the CDR3 is TGTGCCAGCGGTGAAAGGACCTCAGATACGCAGTATTTT. The genes are TRBV2 and TRBJ2-3; D call uncertain. Germline CDR1 and CDR2: SNHLY and FYNNEI. This CDR3 comprises 13 residues.

This clonotype was picked up many times. The chain couples TRBV9 to TRBJ2-3, with D possibly TRBD1 on 5 matching bases. The CDR3 is made up of 14 amino acids. Germline CDR1 SGDLS, CDR2 YYNGEE. Trimming took 4 bases from V and 0 from J, leaving 9 bases between them. The DNA for the CDR3 is TGTGCCAGCAGCAGAGACAGTAGCACAGATACGCAGTATTTT. Amino acids: CASSRDSSTDTQYF. Supplemented by reference TRBV9 and TRBJ2-3, the full variable domain reads DSGVTQTPKHLITATGQRVTLRCSPRSGDLSVYWYQQSLDQGLQFLIQYYNGEERAKGNILERFSAQQFPDLHSELNLSSLELGDSALYFCASSRDSSTDTQYFGPGTRLTVL.

The chain couples TRBV7-9 to TRBJ2-7; 11 bases align to TRBD2. CDR1 and CDR2 from the germline V gene are SEHNR and FQNEAQ (reference sequence). The V and J ends lost 6 bases and 3 bases, in that order; junction bases with no gene match: 4. The CDR3 loop spans 14 amino acids. The chain's CDR3 is CASSRTSGSYEQYF. The CDR3 nucleotides are TGTGCCAGCAGTCGCACTAGCGGGAGCTACGAGCAGTACTTC.

This clonotype is medium-sized by share. The V gene is TRBV24-1, the J gene TRBJ2-7, with 8 bases identical to TRBD1. V gave up 4 bases and J gave up 5 bases; unmatched junction bases: 6. The CDR3 loop spans 14 amino acids. Germline V gives CDR1 KGHDR, CDR2 SFDVKD. CDR3 nucleotides: TGTGCCACCAGTGAGACGACAGGGGTTAACGAGCAGTACTTC. Protein sequence: CATSETTGVNEQYF.

This clonotype showed up many times. The rearrangement uses TRBV5-6 and TRBJ1-4; D ambiguous. Germline CDR1 reads SGHDT; CDR2 reads YYEEEE. This CDR3 spans 15 amino acids. The ends were cut back, 4 bases at V and 4 bases at J, with 14 bases in the middle. The CDR3 sequence: CASSRSGRHNEKLFF. In nucleotides, the CDR3 is TGTGCCAGCAGCAGAAGTGGCAGACATAATGAAAAACTGTTTTTT. The full variable domain, rest sourced from reference TRBV5-6 and TRBJ1-4, is DAGVTQSPTHLIKTRGQQVTLRCSPKSGHDTVSWYQQALGQGPQFIFQYYEEEERQRGNFPDRFSGHQFPNYSSELNVNALLLGDSALYLCASSRSGRHNEKLFFGSGTQLSVL.